The T cell receptor beta chain under discussion was sequenced for a study of cytomegalovirus exposure and HLA in healthy donors. PCR amplification relied on 60 Vbeta primers (plus 13 Jbeta primers). Only in-frame clones appear in the TCRdb table, and some are missing; sequencing was by immunoSEQ multiplex PCR. The sample features some 130,000 clones, with 1.5% to 1.8% in its top ten. The CDR3 totals 15 residues. Between the trimmed V and J ends, which lost 4 bases and 1 base, there was a span of 12 bases. Germline CDR1 reads SGHDT; CDR2 reads YYEEEE. The source material was PBMCs. The TCR comes from a woman aged 40 to 49 in good health and CMV-seronegative. The chain carries TRBV5-6 and TRBJ1-3; unclear D gene. CDR3 DNA: TGTGCCAGCAGCCCGGCGGGTCCTTCTGGAAACACCATATATTTT. Protein sequence: CASSPAGPSGNTIYF.